This TCR beta chain was found in a study of cytomegalovirus exposure and HLA in healthy donors. Notes on the study in general: Information on immune exposure was restricted to one variable (CMV serostatus). DRB1 showed the most TCR associations and HLA-C the fewest in a later analysis, as rates varied by HLA locus.

V lost 3 bases to trimming and J lost 0 bases, with 15 bases between them. The CDR3 length is 16 residues. In germline, CDR1 is KGHSH, CDR2 LQKENI. PCR amplification relied on 60 Vbeta primers (plus 13 Jbeta primers). Clones were sequenced by immunoSEQ multiplex PCR, and TCRdb holds only the in-frame ones, with some missing. The sample yields tens of thousands of clones, about 79% seen once. In this sample, this clone turned up once. Antigen: not known. At the time of sampling, donors were nominally healthy, though unrecorded immune exposures were likely. The material sequenced was PBMCs. This clonotype originated in a woman between 40 and 50 years old in good health and CMV-seronegative. The chain joins TRBV18 to TRBJ2-7; tentatively, D is TRBD1 (6 bases). The DNA of the CDR3 is TGTGCCAGCTCACCCTTACAGGGCGTTAGCTCCTACGAGCAGTACTTC. Translated, it gives CASSPLQGVSSYEQYF.